These 2 T cell receptor beta chains came from one sample sequenced in a study of cytomegalovirus exposure and HLA in healthy donors. In the PCR, 60 Vbeta and 13 Jbeta primers were used. Here immunoSEQ multiplex PCR was the method, and the copy in TCRdb shows in-frame clones only, minus some. This sample has roughly 100,000 clones, with roughly three quarters found just once. Sequencing input: PBMCs. These receptors were obtained from a female donor in good health and CMV-seronegative.

The chain is built from TRBV30 and TRBJ1-4, with D hard to call. Trimming stripped 0 bases from V and 7 bases from J, with 9 bases between. Germline V lookup: CDR1 GTSNPN, CDR2 SVGIG (reference sequence). This CDR3 has 13 amino acids. CDR3 sequence reads: CAWSVPGIEKLFF. In DNA, the CDR3 is TGTGCCTGGAGTGTACCCGGGATTGAAAAACTGTTTTTT.

The chain has TRBV30 and TRBJ2-1; D is undetermined. CDR1 and CDR2 from the germline V gene are GTSNPN and SVGIG (reference sequence). The CDR3 is made up of 14 amino acids. The ends were cut back, 1 base at V and 7 bases at J, with 14 bases in the middle. This CDR3 reads CAWSGGRGGNEQFF. In DNA form, the CDR3 reads TGTGCCTGGAGTGGCGGTCGAGGTGGAAATGAGCAGTTCTTC.